These 20 T cell receptor beta chains were all obtained from the same sample, sequenced in a study of blood T cell repertoires in COVID-19. Repertoires were generated with immunoSEQ multiplex PCR, while TCRdb's copy carries only in-frame clones and drops some. The table includes around 440,000 clones, about 91% detected once. Sequenced input: peripheral blood. These receptors were taken from a woman aged 45-60 years with COVID-19, enrolled during active disease.

Remarks on this clone: At one of its ends the junction is not consistent with the germline gene, which may arise from a read error. Other nucleotide sequences from this sample produce the same CDR3. This sequence joins TRBV28 and TRBJ2-4; TRBD1 is a possible D gene (6 bases). CDR1 is MDHEN, CDR2 SYDVKM, per germline. The CDR3 is made up of 14 amino acids. CDR3 sequence reads: CASSLSDSDDIQYF. The CDR3 DNA reads as TGTGCCAGCAGTTTATCGGACAGCGACGACATTCAATACTTC. The full variable domain, its missing parts supplied by reference TRBV28 and TRBJ2-4, is DVKVTQSSRYLVKRTGEKVFLECVQDMDHENMFWYRQDPGLGLRLIYFSYDVKMKEKGDIPEGYSVSREKKERFSLILESASTNQTSMYLCASSLSDSDDIQYFGAGTRLSVL.

The V and J genes are TRBV28 and TRBJ1-2; D gene unclear. Germline values: CDR1 MDHEN, CDR2 SYDVKM. With 5 bases removed from V and 1 base from J, the gap between germline ends came to 5 bases. The CDR3 has 12 amino acids. The CDR3 protein is CASSPFNYGYTF. The CDR3 DNA sequence: TGTGCCAGCAGTCCCTTTAACTATGGCTACACCTTC.

This chain joins TRBV18 and TRBJ1-3; no definite D call. The CDR3 loop spans 15 amino acids. Trimming cost V 7 bases and J 3 bases, with 16 bases left between them. Germline lookup yields CDR1 KGHSH and CDR2 LQKENI. Here the CDR3 reads CASFDDILSGNTIYF. The CDR3 nucleotides are TGTGCCAGCTTCGACGACATTCTCAGTGGAAACACCATATATTTT.

The chain carries TRBV19 and TRBJ1-2, with 7 bases matching TRBD1. The CDR3 contains 15 residues. The ends lost 4 bases at V and 4 bases at J; junction bases unmatched: 9. CDR1 and CDR2 (germline): LNHDA, SQIVND (reference sequence). This CDR3 is CASSTTRGSSYGYTF. The CDR3 DNA follows: TGTGCCAGTAGTACCACCAGGGGGAGCAGCTATGGCTACACCTTC.

The chain has TRBV25-1 and TRBJ2-7, with a tentative D call TRBD1 (6 bases). The CDR3 sequence is 15 residues long. CDR1 MGHDK and CDR2 SYGVNS come from the germline V gene. V lost 3 bases and J 4 bases, leaving 16 bases between the germline ends. The CDR3 DNA sequence: TGTGCCAGCAGTGACTGGGCAGGGGTAGGGTACGAGCAGTACTTC. Its translation: CASSDWAGVGYEQYF.

The chain links TRBV27 to TRBJ2-6, with a possible D match to TRBD1 (5 bases). This CDR3 has 16 amino acids. Trimming stripped 4 bases from V and 2 bases from J, with 12 bases between. Germline V gene lookup returns CDR1 MNHEY and CDR2 SMNVEV (reference sequence). As DNA, the CDR3 is TGTGCCAGCAGTTCCAGTTCAGGGACTGGGGCCAACGTCCTGACTTTC. Encoded protein: CASSSSSGTGANVLTF.

The CDR3 coding sequence is TGTGCCTGGAGTAGCCAAACTAATGAAAAACTGTTTTTT. It encodes CAWSSQTNEKLFF. The genes are TRBV30 and TRBJ1-4; D is undetermined. The CDR3 length is 13 residues. The germline V gene encodes CDR1 GTSNPN and CDR2 SVGIG (reference sequence). V lost 2 bases, J lost 1 base, and 5 bases lay in between.

The chain carries TRBV5-6 and TRBJ1-6; the D is unclear. From germline, CDR1 is SGHDT and CDR2 YYEEEE. V shed 4 bases and J shed 3 bases, with 11 bases lying between them. The CDR3 has 15 amino acids. Here the CDR3 reads CASSLQELYNSPLHF. CDR3 DNA: TGTGCCAGCAGCCTGCAGGAACTCTATAATTCACCCCTCCACTTT.

This rearrangement joins TRBV5-4 to TRBJ1-1; D gene uncertain. This CDR3 has 14 amino acids. From germline, CDR1 is SGHNT and CDR2 YYREEE (reference sequence). V was cut by 4 bases and J by 1 base, with 11 bases left in between. CDR3 DNA: TGTGCCAGCAGCCCCGCCCCAGGGAACACTGAAGCTTTCTTT. Its translation is CASSPAPGNTEAFF.

The chain combines TRBV5-8 with TRBJ1-1; D is perhaps TRBD1 (5 bases). This CDR3 is 15 amino acids long. Germline V CDR1 and CDR2: SGHTS, YDEGEE. Trimming pared 5 bases from V and 0 bases from J, leaving 14 bases between. The CDR3 coding sequence is TGTGCCAGCAGGAATCGACAGTATATGAACACTGAAGCTTTCTTT. As protein: CASRNRQYMNTEAFF. Full variable domain (rest looked up from reference TRBV5-8 and TRBJ1-1): EAGVTQSPTHLIKTRGQQATLRCSPISGHTSVYWYQQALGLGLQFLLWYDEGEERNRGNFPPRFSGRQFPNYSSELNVNALELEDSALYLCASRNRQYMNTEAFFGQGTRLTVV.

This chain uses TRBV4-1 with TRBJ1-1, with TRBD1 as a possible D gene (6 bases). The CDR3 loop spans 17 amino acids. V dropped 0 bases and J dropped 0 bases, with 14 bases sitting between them. The germline V gene has CDR1 MGHRA and CDR2 YSYEKL. CDR3 protein: CASSQDGAGTMNTEAFF. Here the CDR3 DNA reads TGCGCCAGCAGCCAAGATGGGGCAGGGACAATGAACACTGAAGCTTTCTTT.

The chain employs TRBV11-2 and TRBJ1-1, with 9 bases aligning to TRBD1. V was pared by 3 bases and J by 0 bases, with 2 bases of the junction left unmatched. The CDR3 loop spans 15 amino acids. In germline, CDR1 is SGHAT, CDR2 FQNNGV. CDR3 nucleotide sequence: TGTGCCAGCAGCTTGGGGACAGGGTTGAACACTGAAGCTTTCTTT. Its protein product is CASSLGTGLNTEAFF.

The rearrangement uses TRBV27 and TRBJ1-2; D uncertain. V lost 0 bases and J 5 bases, leaving 13 bases between the germline ends. CDR1 and CDR2 (germline): MNHEY, SMNVEV (reference sequence). The CDR3 has 15 amino acids. The CDR3 here is CASSLSQSRGYGYTF. The CDR3 DNA reads as TGTGCCAGCAGTTTATCGCAGAGCCGGGGATATGGCTACACCTTC.

V is TRBV28 and J is TRBJ1-1, with D tentatively TRBD1 (5 bases). The CDR3 totals 13 residues. The ends were cut back, 3 bases at V and 8 bases at J, with 13 bases in the middle. Germline CDR1 is MDHEN and CDR2 is SYDVKM. The DNA of the CDR3 is TGTGCCAGCAGTTTGTCAACTGGGGGGGAAGCTTTCTTT. It yields the protein CASSLSTGGEAFF.

The table lists this clone with a count of one. The chain carries TRBV27 and TRBJ2-3; tentative D call: TRBD1 (5 bases). The CDR3 consists of 15 residues. Deletions cut 5 bases from V and 4 bases from J, with 16 bases between. CDR1 is MNHEY and CDR2 is SMNVEV in the germline V gene (reference sequence). This CDR3 is CASSPRVFSADTQYF. CDR3 coding DNA: TGTGCCAGCAGTCCCAGGGTCTTCAGCGCAGATACGCAGTATTTT.

The chain joins TRBV30 to TRBJ2-7; 7 positions match TRBD2. The CDR3 sequence is 16 residues long. The germline gives CDR1 GTSNPN, CDR2 SVGIG (reference sequence). With 0 bases clipped from V and 0 bases from J, the junction kept 8 bases outside the gene matches. The CDR3 sequence: CAWSVTGGFPSYEQYF. The CDR3 DNA is TGTGCCTGGAGTGTAACCGGGGGGTTTCCCTCCTACGAGCAGTACTTC.

The V and J genes are TRBV2 and TRBJ2-7, with D tentatively TRBD1 (7 bases). This CDR3 has 14 residues. Germline-derived CDR1 and CDR2 are SNHLY and FYNNEI. V lost 10 bases and J 7 bases, leaving 23 bases between the germline ends. DNA of the CDR3: TGTGCCACCACGCCGTCCGAGGGGGCGGGGGAGCAGTACTTC. It translates to CATTPSEGAGEQYF.

The rearrangement joins TRBV19 to TRBJ2-1; TRBD1 aligns across 12 bases. This CDR3 contains 17 residues. The germline CDR1 and CDR2 sequences are LNHDA and SQIVND (reference sequence). J lost 2 bases, V lost 0 bases, and 2 bases had no gene match. The CDR3 coding sequence is TGTGCCAGTAGTATAGAGGGGACAGGGGGCACCTACAATGAGCAGTTCTTC. It codes for CASSIEGTGGTYNEQFF. Looking up the rest from reference TRBV19 and TRBJ2-1 gives the full variable domain: DGGITQSPKYLFRKEGQNVTLSCEQNLNHDAMYWYRQDPGQGLRLIYYSQIVNDFQKGDIAEGYSVSREKKESFPLTVTSAQKNPTAFYLCASSIEGTGGTYNEQFFGPGTRLTVL.

The V and J genes are TRBV30 and TRBJ1-3, with D unclear. Germline CDR1 and CDR2: GTSNPN and SVGIG (reference sequence). This CDR3 region has 14 residues. Trimming pared 4 bases from V and 0 bases from J, leaving 10 bases between. The CDR3 is CAWNVDYSGNTIYF. CDR3 coding DNA: TGTGCCTGGAACGTCGACTACTCTGGAAACACCATATATTTT.

This rearrangement joins TRBV3-1 (or the pseudogene TRBV3-2) to TRBJ1-2, with 9 bases lining up with TRBD1. Germline V gives CDR1 LGHDT, CDR2 YNNKEL (reference sequence). Trimming cost V 4 bases and J 1 base; bases outside gene matches: 7. The CDR3 runs to 16 residues. The CDR3, as DNA: TGTGCCAGCAGCCGCGGGACAGGGACCCTTAACTATGGCTACACCTTC. Amino acid sequence: CASSRGTGTLNYGYTF.